The 7 T cell receptor beta chains in this list originate from one sample, sequenced in a study of cytomegalovirus exposure and HLA in healthy donors. This PCR relied on a set of 60 Vbeta primers and 13 Jbeta primers. Profiled with immunoSEQ multiplex PCR; TCRdb holds only in-frame clones, not every one. This table has over 150,000 clones, 70% to 80% appearing once. The sample consisted of PBMCs. The receptors were sampled from a woman aged 40-49 years in good health and CMV-seronegative.

The J gene is TRBJ1-5, the V gene TRBV6-5; no clear D. The germline gives CDR1 MNHEY, CDR2 SVGAGI. Trimming stripped 4 bases from V and 0 bases from J, with 13 bases between. CDR3 size: 16 residues. CDR3 amino acids: CASSSGLPDSNQPQHF. The CDR3 nucleotides are TGTGCCAGCAGTTCTGGACTGCCCGATAGCAATCAGCCCCAGCATTTT.

The chain has TRBV5-1 and TRBJ2-7, with 8 bases lining up with TRBD2. CDR1 and CDR2 from the germline V gene are SGHRS and YFSETQ. The length of the CDR3 is 15 residues. V dropped 0 bases and J dropped 4; count of bases not matched to a gene: 6. CDR3 residues: CASSLDGRGNYEQYF. DNA for the CDR3: TGCGCCAGCAGCTTGGACGGGAGGGGGAATTACGAGCAGTACTTC. Complete variable domain (other parts from reference TRBV5-1 and TRBJ2-7): KAGVTQTPRYLIKTRGQQVTLSCSPISGHRSVSWYQQTPGQGLQFLFEYFSETQRNKGNFPGRFSGRQFSNSRSEMNVSTLELGDSALYLCASSLDGRGNYEQYFGPGTRLTVT.

This chain uses TRBV2 with TRBJ1-1; D might be TRBD1 (5 bases). Trimming took off 5 bases at V and 3 bases at J, with 10 bases between the two ends. This CDR3 spans 13 amino acids. Germline values: CDR1 SNHLY, CDR2 FYNNEI. CDR3 loop: CASSQGFDTEAFF. As DNA, the CDR3 is TGTGCCAGCAGTCAGGGATTTGACACTGAAGCTTTCTTT.

The CDR3 DNA follows: TGCGCCAGCAGCCGAACAGGGTTCACTGAAGCTTTCTTT. This codes for CASSRTGFTEAFF. The chain combines TRBV4-1 with TRBJ1-1; weak D call: TRBD1 (6 bases). Trimming removed 4 bases from V and 4 bases from J, with 10 bases in between. The CDR3 spans 13 residues. The germline V gene has CDR1 MGHRA and CDR2 YSYEKL.

V usage is TRBV2 and J usage is TRBJ1-3; the D gene is possibly TRBD1 (5 bases). CDR3 length: 15 amino acids. Germline CDR1 reads SNHLY; CDR2 reads FYNNEI. Deletions cut 2 bases from V and 0 bases from J, with 8 bases between. Here the CDR3 reads CASSEWGVSGNTIYF. The CDR3 bases are TGTGCCAGCAGTGAATGGGGGGTCTCTGGAAACACCATATATTTT. The whole variable domain, remainder taken from reference TRBV2 and TRBJ1-3, is EPEVTQTPSHQVTQMGQEVILRCVPISNHLYFYWYRQILGQKVEFLVSFYNNEISEKSEIFDDQFSVERPDGSNFTLKIRSTKLEDSAMYFCASSEWGVSGNTIYFGEGSWLTVV.

The genes are TRBV7-2 and TRBJ2-5; TRBD2 matches 7 bases. V shed 0 bases and J 5 bases; nucleotides not matched to a gene: 9. From germline, CDR1 is SGHTA and CDR2 FQGNSA. This CDR3 has 16 amino acids. CDR3: CASSLALAAGGETQYF. The DNA of the CDR3 is TGTGCCAGCAGCTTAGCCCTAGCGGCGGGTGGGGAGACCCAGTACTTC. The full variable domain, with the rest looked up from reference TRBV7-2 and TRBJ2-5, is GAGVSQSPSNKVTEKGKDVELRCDPISGHTALYWYRQSLGQGLEFLIYFQGNSAPDKSGLPSDRFSAERTGGSVSTLTIQRTQQEDSAVYLCASSLALAAGGETQYFGPGTRLLVL.

The chain has TRBV28 and TRBJ1-2, with a weak D call TRBD1 (5 bases). Trimming stripped 3 bases from V and 4 bases from J, with 15 bases between. CDR3 size: 15 residues. Germline assignment: CDR1 MDHEN and CDR2 SYDVKM. The CDR3 loop reads CASSLFGGGTYGYTF. CDR3 DNA: TGTGCCAGCAGTTTGTTCGGTGGGGGGACCTATGGCTACACCTTC.